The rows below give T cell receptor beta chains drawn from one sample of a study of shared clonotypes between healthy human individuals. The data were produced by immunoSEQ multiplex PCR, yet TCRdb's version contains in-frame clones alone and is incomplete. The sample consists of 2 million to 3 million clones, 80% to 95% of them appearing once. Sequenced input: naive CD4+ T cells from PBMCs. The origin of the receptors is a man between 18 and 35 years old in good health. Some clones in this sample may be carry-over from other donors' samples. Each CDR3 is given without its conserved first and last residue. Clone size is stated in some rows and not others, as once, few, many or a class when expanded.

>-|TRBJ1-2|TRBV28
ASSLPGAGYT
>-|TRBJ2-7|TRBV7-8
ASSVTGAGYEQY
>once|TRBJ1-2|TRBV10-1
ASRATTGHYGYT
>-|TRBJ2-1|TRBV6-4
ASSDSLTLNVYNEQF
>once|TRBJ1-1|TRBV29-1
SVVGSGVSNTEAF
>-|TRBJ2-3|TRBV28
ASSFLLAEIRDTQY
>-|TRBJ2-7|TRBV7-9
ASSLGQVVREQY
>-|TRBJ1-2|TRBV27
ASSFGRDYGYT
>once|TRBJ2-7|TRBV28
ASSFSLGQDQYEQY
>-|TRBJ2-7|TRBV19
ASSDRTGDEQY
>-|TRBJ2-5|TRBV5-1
ASSSVGSDRPVGSQETQY
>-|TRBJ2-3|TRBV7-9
ASSPGGGDTQY
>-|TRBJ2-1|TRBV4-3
ASSQDPSGTYNEQF
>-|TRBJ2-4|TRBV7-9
ASSLGPGAGENIQY
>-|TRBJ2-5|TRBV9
ASSVRSGDRAPETQY
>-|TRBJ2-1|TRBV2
ATARNGLAGGEQF